Listed below are T cell receptor beta chains from one sample, sequenced in a study of T cells in Graves' hyperthyroidism and ophthalmopathy. In TCRdb, the multiplex PCR reads were re-called with MiXCR into one record per CDR3 protein. The sample has about 250,000 distinct CDR3 sequences; more than 20% are singletons. The sample consisted of blood. All receptors derive from a woman in her forties with Graves' ophthalmopathy. Each CDR3 is given with its conserved first and last residue. The D gene is left open where the match is weak. Size is stated for part of the rows, as once, few or many counts, or as a class when the clone is expanded.

size: few
V: TRBV5-1
D: -
J: TRBJ2-7
DNA: TGCGCCAGCAGCTTGGATATAGGGGCGACCTACGAGCAGTACTTC
CDR3: CASSLDIGATYEQYF

size: many
V: TRBV4-1
D: -
J: TRBJ2-4
DNA: TGCGCCAGCAGCCACAGGGATGCCAAAAACATTCAGTACTTC
CDR3: CASSHRDAKNIQYF

size: -
V: TRBV20-1
D: TRBD2
J: TRBJ2-7
DNA: TGCAGTGCAAGGAACCGACTAGCGGGCGACTACGAGCAGTACTTC
CDR3: CSARNRLAGDYEQYF

size: once
V: TRBV12-3/TRBV12-4
D: -
J: TRBJ1-2
DNA: TGTGCCAGCAGCCTCGTAGAACGGGGCCTCCAGGGGGGCTACACCTTC
CDR3: CASSLVERGLQGGYTF

size: -
V: TRBV12-3/TRBV12-4
D: TRBD2
J: TRBJ2-7
DNA: TGTGCCAGCAGTTTAGGGGCTAGCGGGAGACCCGTACCGTGGCAGTACTTC
CDR3: CASSLGASGRPVPWQYF

size: many
V: TRBV19
D: -
J: TRBJ2-5
DNA: TGTGCCAGTAGTATGAGCAGAGGTCAAGAGACCCAGTACTTC
CDR3: CASSMSRGQETQYF

size: many
V: TRBV5-6
D: -
J: TRBJ1-5
DNA: TGTGCCAGCAGCTTAATGGATCAGCCCCAGCATTTT
CDR3: CASSLMDQPQHF

size: few
V: TRBV5-1
D: TRBD2
J: TRBJ2-7
DNA: TGCGCCAACAGCCCAGGAGGCGGGAGTAGCTACGAGCAGTACTTC
CDR3: CANSPGGGSSYEQYF

size: many
V: TRBV6-1
D: TRBD1
J: TRBJ1-2
DNA: TGTGCCAGCAGTGAGCGGCAGGGGGGGTATGGCTACACCTTC
CDR3: CASSERQGGYGYTF

size: many
V: TRBV5-1
D: -
J: TRBJ2-5
DNA: TGCGCCAGCCATGGACAGCAAGAGACCCAGTACTTC
CDR3: CASHGQQETQYF

size: many
V: TRBV3-1
D: -
J: TRBJ2-7
DNA: TGTGCCAGCAGCCCACACTCGGACTACGAGCAGTACTTC
CDR3: CASSPHSDYEQYF

size: many
V: TRBV20-1
D: -
J: TRBJ1-5
DNA: TGCAGTGCTAGGGAGGGGCCGGGTCAGCCCCAGCATTTT
CDR3: CSAREGPGQPQHF

size: -
V: TRBV24-1
D: TRBD2
J: TRBJ2-3
DNA: TGTGCCACCAGTGTAGGACTAGTCGTCGATACGCAGTATTTT
CDR3: CATSVGLVVDTQYF

size: many
V: TRBV12-3/TRBV12-4
D: TRBD2
J: TRBJ2-7
DNA: TGTGCCAGCAGTTTTGCTAGCGGACCCTACGAGCAGTACTTC
CDR3: CASSFASGPYEQYF

size: many
V: TRBV6-1
D: -
J: TRBJ1-2
DNA: TGTGCCAGCAGACAGGGTCCCTATGGCTACACCTTC
CDR3: CASRQGPYGYTF

size: -
V: TRBV7-2
D: TRBD1
J: TRBJ1-1
DNA: TGTGCCAGCAGCCCGAACCGGGACAGGGCTGAAGCTTTCTTT
CDR3: CASSPNRDRAEAFF

size: many
V: TRBV11-2
D: -
J: TRBJ1-6
DNA: TGTGCCAGCAGCCCGATACTTTATAATTCACCCCTCCACTTT
CDR3: CASSPILYNSPLHF

size: few
V: TRBV3-1
D: TRBD2
J: TRBJ2-4
DNA: TGTGCCAGCAGGACCTCGGGGGGGGAAAACATTCAGTACTTC
CDR3: CASRTSGGENIQYF

size: many
V: TRBV6-1
D: TRBD2
J: TRBJ2-7
DNA: TGTGCCAGCAGACAGGGACTAGCGGGAGGGCTTGAGCAGTACTTC
CDR3: CASRQGLAGGLEQYF

size: many
V: TRBV12-3/TRBV12-4
D: TRBD2
J: TRBJ2-5
DNA: TGTGCCAGCAGTCCGCGGACTAGCGGAGGTGGGGGATCCGAGACCCAGTACTTC
CDR3: CASSPRTSGGGGSETQYF

size: many
V: TRBV28
D: TRBD1
J: TRBJ1-2
DNA: TGTGCCAGCAGTTTATGGGGACAGGGGAGTAACTATGGCTACACCTTC
CDR3: CASSLWGQGSNYGYTF

size: many
V: TRBV6-1
D: -
J: TRBJ2-5
DNA: TGTGCCAGTATGGACCTCTCGGAGACCCAGTACTTC
CDR3: CASMDLSETQYF

size: many
V: TRBV4-1
D: -
J: TRBJ2-4
DNA: TGCGCCAGCAGCCAAAGATATGGGGACGGGGCCAAAAACATTCAGTACTTC
CDR3: CASSQRYGDGAKNIQYF

size: many
V: TRBV5-1
D: -
J: TRBJ1-6
DNA: TGCGCCAGCAGCTTGGAAGGTCGGAAGGACGTTAATTCACCCCTCCACTTT
CDR3: CASSLEGRKDVNSPLHF

size: once
V: TRBV10-3
D: TRBD2
J: TRBJ2-2
DNA: TGTGCCATCAGCTTAAACCGGGAGGTCGCGAACACCGGGGAGCTGTTTTTT
CDR3: CAISLNREVANTGELFF

size: -
V: TRBV6-2/TRBV6-3
D: -
J: TRBJ1-5
DNA: TGTGCCAGCAGTTACACTCCGTACAATCAGCCCCAGCCTTTT
CDR3: CASSYTPYNQPQPF

size: -
V: TRBV12-3/TRBV12-4
D: -
J: TRBJ1-2
DNA: TGTGCCAGCAGTTTTGGGAGAGGTGCGAACTATGGCTACACCTTC
CDR3: CASSFGRGANYGYTF

size: -
V: TRBV11-2
D: TRBD1
J: TRBJ1-5
DNA: TGTGCCAGCATCCGACGGACAGGGGACGCCAATCAGCCCCAGCATTTT
CDR3: CASIRRTGDANQPQHF

size: many
V: TRBV12-3/TRBV12-4
D: -
J: TRBJ1-2
DNA: TGTGCCAGCAGTTTATGGGAAGTTGGCTACACCTTC
CDR3: CASSLWEVGYTF

size: -
V: TRBV19
D: -
J: TRBJ2-7
DNA: TGTGCCAGTAGTAGCTCCTCAGGTGGGGAGCAGTACTTC
CDR3: CASSSSSGGEQYF

size: -
V: TRBV5-1
D: TRBD2
J: TRBJ2-5
DNA: TGCGCCAGCAGCTTGTCTACTAGCGCGGAAACCCAGTACTTC
CDR3: CASSLSTSAETQYF

size: many
V: TRBV7-9
D: -
J: TRBJ2-7
DNA: TGTGCCAGCAGCCCGGGGGCGACCTTGGAGCAGTACTTC
CDR3: CASSPGATLEQYF

size: many
V: TRBV6-5
D: -
J: TRBJ2-7
DNA: TGTGCCAGCGCCGACAGACTCTCCTACGAGCAGTACTTC
CDR3: CASADRLSYEQYF

size: many
V: TRBV12-3/TRBV12-4
D: -
J: TRBJ2-2
DNA: TGTGCCAGCAGTTTCGAGGGAACCGGGGAGCTGTTTTTT
CDR3: CASSFEGTGELFF

size: -
V: TRBV24-1
D: TRBD1
J: TRBJ2-7
DNA: TGTGCCACCACATATCGATGGACAGGGGTGAGGTACGAGCAGTACTTC
CDR3: CATTYRWTGVRYEQYF

size: many
V: TRBV7-2
D: -
J: TRBJ1-2
DNA: TGTGCCAGCAGCTTAAATCTGGATGGCTACACCTTC
CDR3: CASSLNLDGYTF

size: many
V: TRBV7-8
D: TRBD1
J: TRBJ2-5
DNA: TGTGCCAGCAGCGTCGGGACAGGGTTAATCCAGGAGACCCAGTACTTC
CDR3: CASSVGTGLIQETQYF

size: -
V: TRBV28
D: -
J: TRBJ1-6
DNA: TGTGCCAGCAGTACTCCTACATTTGGGGCGAATAGTGCGAATTCACCCCTCCACTTT
CDR3: CASSTPTFGANSANSPLHF

size: many
V: TRBV20-1
D: TRBD1
J: TRBJ1-2
DNA: TGCAGTGCTGTAGGACAGGGGGCGATCCGGTATGGCTACACCTTC
CDR3: CSAVGQGAIRYGYTF

size: many
V: TRBV12-3/TRBV12-4
D: -
J: TRBJ1-1
DNA: TGTGCCAGCGGAACTACGACAGGAAACACTGAAGCTTTCTTT
CDR3: CASGTTTGNTEAFF

size: few
V: TRBV6-1
D: TRBD1
J: TRBJ1-2
DNA: TGTGCCAGCACCAACAGGGGAGGCTACACCTTC
CDR3: CASTNRGGYTF

size: many
V: TRBV11-1
D: -
J: TRBJ1-3
DNA: TGTGCCAGCAACAACTGGCCGACAGACTCTGGAAACACCATATATTTT
CDR3: CASNNWPTDSGNTIYF

size: -
V: TRBV11-2
D: TRBD1
J: TRBJ1-1
DNA: TGTGCCAGCAGCTCCAATCGGGACAGGGGAAACACTGAAGCTTTCTTT
CDR3: CASSSNRDRGNTEAFF

size: many
V: TRBV6-1
D: -
J: TRBJ2-7
DNA: TGTGCCAGCAGTGAGGGACACCTCTACGAGCAGTACTTC
CDR3: CASSEGHLYEQYF

size: many
V: TRBV12-3/TRBV12-4
D: -
J: TRBJ1-5
DNA: TGTGCCAGCAGTTTACGAGGCCCCCAGCATTTT
CDR3: CASSLRGPQHF

size: many
V: TRBV4-2
D: -
J: TRBJ1-2
DNA: TGTGCCAGCAGCCAGGATGGCTACACCTTC
CDR3: CASSQDGYTF

size: many
V: TRBV7-8
D: -
J: TRBJ2-7
DNA: TGTGCCAGCAGCTTAGGGGGTACGGCTTCCTACGAGCAGTACTTC
CDR3: CASSLGGTASYEQYF